The 23 T cell receptor beta chains given below trace back to one sample, sequenced in a study of T cell changes during pregnancy in multiple sclerosis. Generated by immunoSEQ multiplex PCR, the TCRdb table keeps only in-frame clones and is missing some. The data show 50,000 to 65,000 clones, with around 90% seen just once and roughly 3.2% held by the top ten. This material consisted of CD8+ T cells from peripheral blood mononuclear cells, taken before pregnancy. All receptors derive from a female donor with multiple sclerosis, enrolled in a pregnancy study.

This clone was observed once. V is TRBV29-1 and J is TRBJ1-2; D perhaps matches TRBD1 (6 bases). V was pared by 4 bases and J by 2 bases, with 11 bases between. CDR1 and CDR2 from the germline V gene are SQVTM and ANQGSEA. The CDR3 has 13 residues. CDR3 in DNA: TGCAGCGTTGGGGAACAGGGAAACTATGGCTACACCTTC. Protein: CSVGEQGNYGYTF.

The rearrangement joins TRBV6-5 to TRBJ2-3; D unclear. Germline values: CDR1 MNHEY, CDR2 SVGAGI. V shed 6 bases and J shed 4 bases, with 2 bases lying between them. The CDR3 extends over 10 amino acids. CDR3 region: CASSADTQYF. In DNA, the CDR3 is TGTGCCAGCAGCGCAGATACGCAGTATTTT.

This clone rates as medium-sized. The chain joins TRBV6-4 to TRBJ2-3; 7 bases line up with TRBD1. The CDR3 runs to 15 residues. V was clipped by 4 bases and J by 0 bases; unmatched bases: 4. In germline, CDR1 is MRHNA, CDR2 SNTAGT. CDR3 in DNA: TGTGCCAGCAGTGCGGGACAGCAAAGCACAGATACGCAGTATTTT. It yields the protein CASSAGQQSTDTQYF.

This chain connects TRBV11-2 to TRBJ2-7; TRBD1 aligns across 7 bases. From germline, CDR1 is SGHAT and CDR2 FQNNGV. This CDR3 spans 14 amino acids. J was trimmed by 2 bases and V by 4 bases; bases with no gene match: 5. In DNA form, the CDR3 reads TGTGCCAGCAGCTGGGACAGCGGAGCCTACGAGCAGTACTTC. The encoded protein is CASSWDSGAYEQYF.

The chain is built from TRBV2 and TRBJ2-7; TRBD2 matches 7 bases. The CDR3 sequence is 15 residues long. CDR1 is SNHLY and CDR2 is FYNNEI in the germline V gene. The V segment lost 3 bases and the J segment 2 bases; nucleotides outside the gene matches: 7. CDR3 bases: TGTGCCAGCAGTGATGGGGGACTACCCACCTACGAGCAGTACTTC. Translated, it gives CASSDGGLPTYEQYF.

This clone came up once. The V call is TRBV18, the J call TRBJ2-3, with D possibly being TRBD1 (6 bases). V shed 6 bases and J shed 0 bases, with 16 bases lying between them. Germline V gene data show CDR1 as KGHSH and CDR2 as LQKENI. The CDR3 loop spans 16 amino acids. The CDR3 region is CASSFTGTSSTDTQYF. For the CDR3, the DNA is TGTGCCAGCTCCTTTACCGGGACATCTAGCACAGATACGCAGTATTTT.

This chain joins TRBV5-1 and TRBJ2-5; a possible D gene is TRBD1 (6 bases). Germline CDR1 is SGHRS and CDR2 is YFSETQ. The length of the CDR3 is 14 residues. Trimming pared 1 base from V and 2 bases from J, leaving 9 bases between. The CDR3 reads CASSLLGGQETQYF. The DNA of the CDR3 is TGCGCCAGCAGCTTGTTAGGGGGTCAAGAGACCCAGTACTTC.

The V gene is TRBV10-3, the J gene TRBJ2-1, with 9 bases lining up with TRBD1. The CDR3 is 16 amino acids. The V gene end was trimmed by 2 bases and the J gene end by 8 bases; junction bases not matched to a gene: 10. Germline CDR1 and CDR2: ENHRY and SYGVKD. CDR3 DNA: TGTGCCATCAGTGAGGAGGGGGGGACAGGGTTCGATGAGCAGTTCTTC. This translates into CAISEEGGTGFDEQFF.

V usage is TRBV29-1 and J usage is TRBJ1-1, with a possible D match to TRBD1 (6 bases). Trimming took 4 bases from V and 11 from J, leaving 20 bases between them. The CDR3 length is 13 residues. CDR1 SQVTM and CDR2 ANQGSEA come from the germline V gene. The CDR3 nucleotides are TGCAGCGTTGTCATTCGAGGTGAGGGGGGGGCTTTCTTT. Residues: CSVVIRGEGGAFF.

V and J are TRBV27 and TRBJ2-6, with TRBD1 matching 8 bases. V shed 5 bases, J shed 4 bases, and the junction held 7 bases outside the gene matches. CDR1 is MNHEY, CDR2 SMNVEV, per germline (reference sequence). CDR3 length: 16 residues. Here the CDR3 DNA reads TGTGCCAGCAGTCCACCGACAGGGGCGGGGGCCAACGTCCTGACTTTC. It encodes CASSPPTGAGANVLTF.

The V and J genes are TRBV9 and TRBJ2-7, with D possibly matching TRBD2 (6 bases). The germline CDR1 and CDR2 sequences are SGDLS and YYNGEE. V was trimmed by 4 bases and J by 2 bases, leaving 16 bases between them. CDR3 length: 15 residues. CDR3 sequence: CASSPRGTGTYEQYF. In nucleotides, the CDR3 is TGTGCCAGCAGCCCCCGGGGGACTGGTACCTACGAGCAGTACTTC. Supplemented by reference TRBV9 and TRBJ2-7, the full variable domain reads DSGVTQTPKHLITATGQRVTLRCSPRSGDLSVYWYQQSLDQGLQFLIQYYNGEERAKGNILERFSAQQFPDLHSELNLSSLELGDSALYFCASSPRGTGTYEQYFGPGTRLTVT.

The rearrangement links TRBV29-1 to TRBJ2-3; 9 nucleotides line up with TRBD1. Germline assignment: CDR1 SQVTM and CDR2 ANQGSEA. This CDR3 has 13 residues. V was pared by 6 bases and J by 3 bases, with 4 bases of the junction left unmatched. In DNA form, the CDR3 reads TGCAGCGTCGCCGGGACAGGGACAGATACGCAGTATTTT. This translates into CSVAGTGTDTQYF.

Only one count was recorded for this clone. The V and J genes are TRBV5-5 and TRBJ1-5; TRBD1 agrees at 10 bases. Germline V lookup: CDR1 SGHKS, CDR2 YYEKEE (reference sequence). After removal of 2 bases from V and 11 bases from J, the junction contained 7 bases not matched to a gene. There are 14 residues in the CDR3. The DNA for the CDR3 is TGTGCCAGCAGCTTCTTGACAGGGGGCCGATCCCAGCATTTT. Its protein is CASSFLTGGRSQHF.

This chain links TRBV4-1 with TRBJ1-6; 9 bases fit TRBD1. This CDR3 comprises 13 residues. Trimming took 3 bases from V and 14 from J; bases not matched to a gene: 5. CDR1 and CDR2 from the germline V gene are MGHRA and YSYEKL. As DNA, the CDR3 is TGCGCCAGCAGCCAGGGACAGGGCGAAGCCCTCCACTTT. Its protein is CASSQGQGEALHF.

The chain's CDR3 is CATSRGPDNSPLHF. CDR3 coding DNA: TGTGCCACCAGCAGAGGGCCAGATAATTCACCCCTCCACTTT. This chain links TRBV15 with TRBJ1-6; unclear D gene. Germline V gene lookup returns CDR1 LNHNV and CDR2 YYDKDF (reference sequence). The CDR3 contains 14 residues. Trimming took 1 base from V and 5 from J, leaving 6 bases between them.

The chain is built from TRBV7-6 and TRBJ2-3, with D perhaps TRBD1 (5 bases). CDR1 and CDR2 from the germline V gene are SGHVS and FNYEAQ. Trimming took 5 bases from V and 6 from J, leaving 15 bases between them. The CDR3 sequence is 14 residues long. DNA for the CDR3: TGTGCCAGCAGCGGGTCCGCAGGGTGGGATACGCAGTATTTT. Translating it yields CASSGSAGWDTQYF.

This chain joins TRBV6-6 and TRBJ2-5; 8 bases are shared with TRBD1. The ends lost 6 bases at V and 5 bases at J; junction bases unmatched: 11. Germline V lookup: CDR1 MNHNY, CDR2 SVGAGI (reference sequence). The CDR3 runs 15 residues. CDR3 DNA: TGTGCCAGCAGATGGACAGGGACACGGGAGGAGACCCAGTACTTC. Translation gives CASRWTGTREETQYF.

The rearrangement joins TRBV5-6 to TRBJ1-6; TRBD1 matches at 7 bases. V shed 2 bases, J shed 4 bases, and the junction held 12 bases outside the gene matches. The CDR3 loop spans 18 amino acids. The germline V gene encodes CDR1 SGHDT and CDR2 YYEEEE. The CDR3 spells CASSFSNRGIGYNSPLHF. As DNA, the CDR3 is TGTGCCAGCAGCTTTTCGAACAGGGGAATAGGGTATAATTCACCCCTCCACTTT.

The genes are TRBV4-1 and TRBJ2-1; the match to TRBD2 covers 11 bases. V trimming: 3 bases; J trimming: 5 bases; junction bases outside the gene matches: 6. The V gene's germline CDR1 is MGHRA and CDR2 YSYEKL. The CDR3 is 16 amino acids. The CDR3 nucleotides are TGCGCCAGCAGCCAGTTAGCGGGGGGGGCAGACAATGAGCAGTTCTTC. Protein: CASSQLAGGADNEQFF.

V and J are TRBV27 and TRBJ1-5; a possible D gene is TRBD1 (6 bases). Trimming took off 5 bases at V and 7 bases at J, with 15 bases between the two ends. CDR1 and CDR2 (germline): MNHEY, SMNVEV (reference sequence). The CDR3 covers 14 residues. In DNA form, the CDR3 reads TGTGCCAGCAGTCCTTTCAGTGGGGGCCAGCCCCAGCATTTT. The encoded protein is CASSPFSGGQPQHF.

The V and J genes are TRBV9 and TRBJ1-2; 10 bases fit TRBD1. With V trimmed by 6 bases and J by 3 bases, 11 bases remained unmatched. The germline CDR1 and CDR2 sequences are SGDLS and YYNGEE. CDR3 length: 16 amino acids. DNA for the CDR3: TGTGCCAGCACCCAATCCGGGACAGGGGACTACTATGGCTACACCTTC. Residues: CASTQSGTGDYYGYTF.

The rearrangement links TRBV10-3 to TRBJ1-2; D gene uncertain. The CDR3 length is 15 residues. Trimming took 2 bases from V and 1 from J, leaving 11 bases between them. Per germline, CDR1 ENHRY and CDR2 SYGVKD. CDR3 sequence: CAISEEAGSNYGYTF. CDR3 nucleotide sequence: TGTGCCATCAGTGAGGAGGCCGGGAGTAACTATGGCTACACCTTC.

V usage is TRBV4-3 and J usage is TRBJ1-6; 9 bases match TRBD1. J lost 4 bases, V lost 4 bases, and 5 bases had no gene match. Germline V lookup: CDR1 LGHNA, CDR2 YSLEER. This CDR3 is built from 16 residues. CDR3 DNA sequence: TGCGCCAGCAGCCGGACGGACAGGGGATATAATTCACCCCTCCACTTT. It encodes CASSRTDRGYNSPLHF.